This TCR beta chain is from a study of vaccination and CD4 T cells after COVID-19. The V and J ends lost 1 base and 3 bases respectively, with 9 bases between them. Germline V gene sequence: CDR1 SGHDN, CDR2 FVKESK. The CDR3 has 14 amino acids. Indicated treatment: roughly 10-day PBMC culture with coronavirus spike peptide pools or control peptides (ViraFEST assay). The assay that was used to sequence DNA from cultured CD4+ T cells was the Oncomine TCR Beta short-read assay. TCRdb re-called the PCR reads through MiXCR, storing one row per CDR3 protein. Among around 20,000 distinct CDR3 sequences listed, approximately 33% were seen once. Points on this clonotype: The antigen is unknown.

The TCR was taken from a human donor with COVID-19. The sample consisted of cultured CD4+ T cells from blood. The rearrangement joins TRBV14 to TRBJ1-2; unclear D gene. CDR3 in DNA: TGTGCCAGCAGCCAAGGGGCAAGTTACTATGGCTACACCTTC. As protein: CASSQGASYYGYTF. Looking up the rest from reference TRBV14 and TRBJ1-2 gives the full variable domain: EAGVTQFPSHSVIEKGQTVTLRCDPISGHDNLYWYRRVMGKEIKFLLHFVKESKQDESGMPNNRFLAERTGGTYSTLKVQPAELEDSGVYFCASSQGASYYGYTFGSGTRLTVV.